This T cell receptor (beta chain) was observed in a study of beta chain features in type 1 diabetes. Naive, central memory, regulatory and stem cell-like memory cells within the CD4+ compartment were sorted using CD45RO/CCR7/CD25/CD127/CD95/CD27. This clone was counted between two and nine times. The V and J ends lost 8 bases and 4 bases respectively, with 14 bases between them. The CDR3 has 14 amino acids. CDR1 and CDR2 (germline): LNHDA, SQIVND (reference sequence). Reverse transcription of all isolated RNA meant that expressed TCRB transcripts were sequenced. TCRdb keeps only in-frame clones here, not all; method: immunoSEQ multiplex PCR. The profile shows 350,000 to 450,000 clones, around 16% of them singletons.

The clonotype was recovered from a woman aged 18-29 years in good health. Sequencing was performed on naive CD4+ T cells from blood. The V call is TRBV19, the J call TRBJ2-2; D unclear. The CDR3 here is CASHLTTPTGELFF. In DNA form, the CDR3 reads TGTGCCAGTCATCTTACGACTCCCACCGGGGAGCTGTTTTTT.